This TCR beta chain is from a study of T cells in Graves' hyperthyroidism and ophthalmopathy. Amplified TCR beta CDR3 regions derived from RNA transcripts. TCR CDR3 underwent first-round RT-PCR with the HTBI primer set. TCRdb independently ran MiXCR on the multiplex PCR reads; one entry per CDR3 protein. The sample includes fewer than 550,000 distinct CDR3 sequences, around 14% of them seen just once. This clonotype was observed many times. The antigen remains unidentified. Study-wide points: From stable hyperthyroidism, ophthalmopathy was separated by a 13 V-J model. The model predicted ophthalmopathy a median approximately 6.3 months before onset.

V was clipped by 7 bases and J by 2 bases, with 11 bases between them. The CDR3 extends over 12 amino acids. CDR1 is SQVTM and CDR2 is ANQGSEA in the germline V gene. The J gene is TRBJ2-5, the V gene TRBV29-1, with D perhaps TRBD1 (5 bases). The TCR sequence derives from a young woman with Graves' hyperthyroidism. The specimen was blood. CDR3 protein: CSGQSGQETQYF. The CDR3 DNA is TGCAGCGGACAGAGTGGTCAAGAGACCCAGTACTTC.